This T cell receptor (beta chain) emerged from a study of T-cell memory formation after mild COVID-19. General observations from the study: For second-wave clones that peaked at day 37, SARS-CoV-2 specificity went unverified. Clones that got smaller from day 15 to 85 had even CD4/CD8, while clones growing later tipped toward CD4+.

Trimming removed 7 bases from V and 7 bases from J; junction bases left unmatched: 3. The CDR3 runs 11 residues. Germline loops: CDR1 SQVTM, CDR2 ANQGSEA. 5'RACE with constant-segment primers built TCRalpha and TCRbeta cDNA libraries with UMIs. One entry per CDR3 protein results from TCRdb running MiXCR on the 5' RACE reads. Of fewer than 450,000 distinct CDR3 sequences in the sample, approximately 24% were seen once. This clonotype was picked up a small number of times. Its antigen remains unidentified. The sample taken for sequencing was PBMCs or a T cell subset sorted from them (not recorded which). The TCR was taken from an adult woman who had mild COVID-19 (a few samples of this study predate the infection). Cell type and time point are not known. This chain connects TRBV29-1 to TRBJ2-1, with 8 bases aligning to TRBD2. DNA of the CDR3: TGCAGCGCAAAGCGGGAGAATGAGCAGTTCTTC. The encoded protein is CSAKRENEQFF.